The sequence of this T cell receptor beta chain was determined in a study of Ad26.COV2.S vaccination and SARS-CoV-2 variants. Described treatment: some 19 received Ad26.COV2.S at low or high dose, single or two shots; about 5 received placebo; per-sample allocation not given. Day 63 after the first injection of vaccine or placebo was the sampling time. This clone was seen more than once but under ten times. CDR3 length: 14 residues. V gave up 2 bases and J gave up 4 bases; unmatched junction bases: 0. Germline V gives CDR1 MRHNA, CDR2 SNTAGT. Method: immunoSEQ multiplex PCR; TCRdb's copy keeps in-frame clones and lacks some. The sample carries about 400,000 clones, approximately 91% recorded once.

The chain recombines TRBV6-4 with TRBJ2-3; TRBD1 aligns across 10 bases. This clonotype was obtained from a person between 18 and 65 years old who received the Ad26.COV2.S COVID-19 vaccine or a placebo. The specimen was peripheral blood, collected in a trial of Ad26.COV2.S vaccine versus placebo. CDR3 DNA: TGTGCCAGCAGTGACGACAGGGGGCCAGATACGCAGTATTTT. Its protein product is CASSDDRGPDTQYF.